The 20 T cell receptor beta chains reported below all come from one sample, sequenced in a study of blood T cell repertoires in COVID-19. Sequenced by immunoSEQ multiplex PCR; TCRdb stores in-frame clones only, minus some. The data show roughly 200,000 clones, 70% to 80% seen once. Specimen: peripheral blood. Receptors were obtained from a woman aged 40 to 55 with COVID-19, enrolled during active disease.

The rearrangement links TRBV30 to TRBJ2-7, with D possibly matching TRBD2 (6 bases). Deletions cut 6 bases from V and 6 bases from J, with 30 bases between. The CDR3 sequence is 17 residues long. CDR1 and CDR2 (germline): GTSNPN, SVGIG (reference sequence). The DNA of the CDR3 is TGTGCCTGTAAATACGGATTAGCCGCCGGAGGGAGCCGCGAGCAGTACTTC. It specifies CACKYGLAAGGSREQYF. Together with reference TRBV30 and TRBJ2-7, the CDR3 gives the full variable domain: SQTIHQWPATLVQPVGSPLSLECTVEGTSNPNLYWYRQAAGRGLQLLFYSVGIGQISSEVPQNLSASRPQDRQFILSSKKLLLSDSGFYLCACKYGLAAGGSREQYFGPGTRLTVT.

CDR3 coding DNA: TGCGCCAGCAGCCAACAGACAGTGAACACTGAAGCTTTCTTT. This gives the protein CASSQQTVNTEAFF. This chain joins TRBV4-1 and TRBJ1-1; the D gene is possibly TRBD1 (5 bases). Germline V gives CDR1 MGHRA, CDR2 YSYEKL. V was shortened by 2 bases and J by 0 bases, with 7 bases between the two germline ends. The CDR3 is 14 residues long.

In DNA form, the CDR3 reads TGTGCCAGCAGCCCAACGGGGTTAGAAAACACCGGGGAGCTGTTTTTT. Its protein product is CASSPTGLENTGELFF. The chain is built from TRBV3-1 (or the pseudogene TRBV3-2) and TRBJ2-2, with D perhaps TRBD2 (5 bases). The CDR3 consists of 16 residues. The germline V gene has CDR1 LGHDT and CDR2 YNNKEL (reference sequence). V lost 4 bases to trimming and J lost 2 bases, with 14 bases between them.

The chain couples TRBV11-2 to TRBJ2-7, with TRBD2 identical over 15 bases. Trimming cost V 5 bases and J 2 bases; bases outside gene matches: 4. The CDR3 loop spans 16 amino acids. Germline V gene sequence: CDR1 SGHAT, CDR2 FQNNGV. CDR3 amino acids: CASSPGLAGGAYEQYF. As DNA, the CDR3 is TGTGCCAGCAGCCCGGGACTAGCGGGAGGTGCCTACGAGCAGTACTTC.

V and J are TRBV27 and TRBJ2-2; the match to TRBD1 covers 9 bases. Germline V gives CDR1 MNHEY, CDR2 SMNVEV (reference sequence). V lost 0 bases to trimming and J lost 8 bases; unmatched junction nucleotides: 4. The CDR3 sequence is 15 residues long. The CDR3 protein is CASSLSGQGRGELFF. In nucleotides, the CDR3 is TGTGCCAGCAGTTTATCGGGACAGGGTAGGGGGGAGCTGTTTTTT.

This clone has only a few counts. V and J are TRBV30 and TRBJ1-6, with D perhaps TRBD1 (6 bases). CDR1 and CDR2 from the germline V gene are GTSNPN and SVGIG (reference sequence). V was pared by 6 bases and J by 7 bases, with 10 bases between. This CDR3 has 12 amino acids. The CDR3 loop reads CACSGQNSPLHF. The DNA for the CDR3 is TGTGCCTGCTCGGGACAAAATTCACCCCTCCACTTT.

The chain links TRBV7-2 to TRBJ2-7, with D possibly matching TRBD2 (7 bases). The ends were cut back, 5 bases at V and 6 bases at J, with 23 bases in the middle. Germline V gene sequence: CDR1 SGHTA, CDR2 FQGNSA. The CDR3 sequence is 16 residues long. The CDR3 DNA reads as TGTGCCAGCAGCCCAAGTCGTCCGGGGGGCCATGGCGAGCAGTACTTC. It translates to CASSPSRPGGHGEQYF.

This chain uses TRBV2 with TRBJ1-2; D ambiguous. Trimming took off 1 base at V and 4 bases at J, with 10 bases between the two ends. Germline V lookup: CDR1 SNHLY, CDR2 FYNNEI. The CDR3 extends over 14 amino acids. CDR3 DNA sequence: TGTGCCAGCAGTGAAGATGAGAGGCCCTATGGCTACACCTTC. It is translated as CASSEDERPYGYTF.

This clone was detected only a few times. The chain employs TRBV5-1 and TRBJ2-4; 8 bases fit TRBD1. The CDR3 spans 14 residues. With 4 bases clipped from V and 9 bases from J, the junction kept 9 bases outside the gene matches. Germline-derived CDR1 and CDR2 are SGHRS and YFSETQ. In DNA form, the CDR3 reads TGCGCCAGCAGCCCGGGACAGGAGGGCAGCATTCAGTACTTC. Protein sequence: CASSPGQEGSIQYF. Using reference TRBV5-1 and TRBJ2-4 for the parts outside the CDR3, the full variable domain is KAGVTQTPRYLIKTRGQQVTLSCSPISGHRSVSWYQQTPGQGLQFLFEYFSETQRNKGNFPGRFSGRQFSNSRSEMNVSTLELGDSALYLCASSPGQEGSIQYFGAGTRLSVL.

The chain combines TRBV6-5 with TRBJ2-2; 11 bases match TRBD1. The CDR3 runs 14 residues. V shed 10 bases and J 3 bases; nucleotides not matched to a gene: 4. The germline V gene has CDR1 MNHEY and CDR2 SVGAGI. The CDR3 spells CAIAGQGDTGELFF. CDR3 bases: TGTGCCATTGCGGGACAGGGGGACACCGGGGAGCTGTTTTTT.

The chain carries TRBV11-3 and TRBJ1-1, with a tentative D call TRBD1 (6 bases). This CDR3 is built from 14 residues. V shed 4 bases and J shed 0 bases, with 9 bases lying between them. Germline values: CDR1 SGHNT, CDR2 YENEEA. CDR3 DNA sequence: TGTGCCAGCAGCTCACAGGGATTGAACACTGAAGCTTTCTTT. Its protein is CASSSQGLNTEAFF.

The chain is built from TRBV10-3 and TRBJ2-7; 11 nucleotides agree with TRBD1. The CDR3 is 15 residues long. Per the germline V gene, CDR1 is ENHRY and CDR2 is SYGVKD. J lost 3 bases, V lost 6 bases, and 7 bases had no gene match. For the CDR3, the DNA is TGTGCCATCAGGCCCGGGACAGGGGGGAACTACGAGCAGTACTTC. It specifies CAIRPGTGGNYEQYF.

V usage is TRBV7-2 and J usage is TRBJ2-7; 9 bases match TRBD2. Per the germline V gene, CDR1 is SGHTA and CDR2 is FQGNSA. This CDR3 is 13 amino acids long. The CDR3 loop is CPRRRGGEYEQYF. In DNA, the CDR3 is TGTCCCCGCCGGCGGGGGGGGGAGTACGAGCAGTACTTC.

The CDR3 region is CASSRMNRGGPGGNTIYF. The CDR3 nucleotides are TGTGCCAGCAGCCGGATGAACAGGGGAGGACCTGGGGGAAACACCATATATTTT. This chain links TRBV5-5 with TRBJ1-3; 7 bases are shared with TRBD1. Trimming at V came to 4 bases and at J to 4 bases, leaving 17 bases not matched to a gene. Germline CDR1 reads SGHKS; CDR2 reads YYEKEE (reference sequence). This CDR3 is 18 amino acids long.

This chain connects TRBV18 to TRBJ1-2, with D hard to call. Germline CDR1 and CDR2: KGHSH and LQKENI. The CDR3 length is 15 residues. The V and J ends lost 1 base and 8 bases respectively, with 17 bases between them. The CDR3 bases are TGTGCCAGCTCACCACTGAGGGATCTCCCGCAAGGCTACACCTTC. Protein product: CASSPLRDLPQGYTF.

The chain is built from TRBV7-9 and TRBJ2-5; TRBD1 matches at 8 bases. This CDR3 has 16 amino acids. Germline lookup yields CDR1 SEHNR and CDR2 FQNEAQ (reference sequence). The V and J ends lost 4 bases and 4 bases, in that order; junction bases with no gene match: 11. The CDR3 DNA is TGTGCCAGCAGCTCCGACAGGGGTGCCAGTATAGAGACCCAGTACTTC. Protein product: CASSSDRGASIETQYF.

This clone has just one count. This chain uses TRBV2 with TRBJ1-2, with 9 bases matching TRBD1. Germline assignment: CDR1 SNHLY and CDR2 FYNNEI. The CDR3 length is 14 residues. J gave up 1 base and V 5 bases, and 2 bases lay outside the gene matches. The CDR3 sequence: CASSWDRDNYGYTF. The CDR3 DNA reads TGTGCCAGCAGTTGGGACAGGGATAACTATGGCTACACCTTC.

This chain uses TRBV3-1 (or the pseudogene TRBV3-2) with TRBJ1-1; TRBD1 matches 7 bases. The CDR3 is made up of 14 amino acids. V shed 0 bases, J shed 6 bases, and the junction held 4 bases outside the gene matches. Germline V gene sequence: CDR1 LGHDT, CDR2 YNNKEL (reference sequence). The CDR3 DNA reads as TGTGCCAGCAGCCAAGAGACAGGGAGGCCTGAAGCTTTCTTT. As protein: CASSQETGRPEAFF.

The J gene is TRBJ2-3, the V gene TRBV27, with TRBD2 matching over 10 bases. Germline assignment: CDR1 MNHEY and CDR2 SMNVEV (reference sequence). The CDR3 sequence is 17 residues long. V lost 6 bases and J lost 2; bases outside the gene matches: 11. CDR3 DNA sequence: TGTGCCAGCAGCAAGCGGGAGGGCCTTTTAGTCACAGATACGCAGTATTTT. Protein product: CASSKREGLLVTDTQYF.

This rearrangement joins TRBV7-3 to TRBJ1-2; D possibly corresponds to TRBD1 (6 bases). Trimming shortened V by 3 bases and J by 3 bases, and 8 bases separated the two germline ends. Germline V gene sequence: CDR1 SGHTA, CDR2 FQGTGA. The CDR3 runs to 13 residues. The CDR3 nucleotides are TGTGCCAGCAGCTTTTCAGGGGACTATGGCTACACCTTC. Protein: CASSFSGDYGYTF.